This entry concerns a single T cell receptor beta chain. CDR1 is ENHRY, CDR2 SYGVKD, per germline. This CDR3 is 15 amino acids long. J gave up 8 bases and V 6 bases, and 10 bases lay outside the gene matches. These data originate in a study of control samples from healthy donors and cancer patients. Repertoires were generated with immunoSEQ multiplex PCR, while TCRdb's copy carries only in-frame clones and drops some. The profile shows roughly 200,000 clones, approximately 91% of them singletons. This receptor was taken from a man aged 25 to 40 in good health. Sequenced sample: blood. The chain combines TRBV10-3 with TRBJ2-1, with 10 nucleotides matching TRBD2. The CDR3 nucleotides are TGTGCCATCAGGGCTACTAGCGGGGCAGGTTATGAGCAGTTCTTC. Encoded protein: CAIRATSGAGYEQFF.